This TCR beta chain was recovered during a study of T-cell reconstitution after alpha-beta-depleted transplantation in children. Findings and caveats of the study: Diversity of TCRbeta at day 60 was high in some patients, arising from surviving recipient T cells and thymic progenitors. Newly generated T cells supplied most T-cell counts and diversity one year post-transplant. Reported findings indicate that, about two months after transplant, alpha-beta T cells came from several hundred expanded clones, which were derived from non-depleted graft cells.

A word on this clonotype: Antigen: not known.

Preparing the TCRbeta library involved the use of unique molecular identifiers. MiXCR was run by TCRdb on the PCR reads, yielding one entry per CDR3 protein. Of about 600,000 distinct CDR3 sequences in the sample, approximately 22% were seen once. Trimming took 6 bases from V and 4 from J; bases not matched to a gene: 8. From germline, CDR1 is MNHEY and CDR2 SVGEGT. This CDR3 is 15 amino acids long. This sequence was found in a boy under three years old who had a stem cell transplant for acute myeloid leukemia, so the T cells may come from the graft donor. This chain connects TRBV6-2 or TRBV6-3 to TRBJ1-5, with 8 bases fitting TRBD1. This specimen was PBMCs, mostly from graft donor cells, taken 360 days after TCRalphabeta/CD19-depleted stem cell transplant. The CDR3 DNA is TGTGCCAGCAGCGGACCGACAGGGGTAAATCAGCCCCAGCATTTT. Its translation: CASSGPTGVNQPQHF.